This TCR beta chain was captured in a study of T cell repertoires in ileal Crohn's disease (dated by TCRdb to between 2018 and 2020). With regard to the full study: At the time of surgery, approximately 35% of patients were active smokers, and the median duration of disease was 6.5 to 8.5 years. Surgery was performed for a complication in all patients, with stricturing disease in 61% and penetrating disease in roughly 40%. Postoperative therapy was given to about half of the patients, with thiopurines administered to roughly twelve patients and anti-TNF agents administered to under 20 patients. Neoterminal ileum biopsies obtained at postoperative colonoscopy were designated as M6 samples. TCR repertoire analysis was done in fewer than 65 Crohn's disease patients from a prospective multicentre cohort. The study was conducted in parallel with a multicentre cohort that was designed to identify predictors of early endoscopic recurrence following ileocolonic resection. A Rutgeerts score above i0 was used to define endoscopic postoperative recurrence. A total of around 150 mucosal samples from roughly 60 patients were sequenced, collected from several sites on the surgical specimen as well as at postoperative endoscopy.

CDR1 and CDR2 are read off the germline V gene as SGHTA and FQGTGA. The CDR3, cysteine through phenylalanine, is 16 amino acids long. Only CDR3 DNA remains: 48 bases, in frame from the first base. The germline ends are 21 bases apart after V is trimmed by 2 bases and J by 13 bases. Around 0.45 micrograms of biopsy DNA per sample were submitted for commercial TCRB immunosequencing. A two-step, amplification bias-controlled multiplex PCR was used by Adaptive Biotechnology to amplify CDR3 regions from genomic DNA. In the first PCR, primers covered every V and J gene segment, and in the second PCR, barcodes and Illumina adapters were added. CDR3 libraries were sequenced on an Illumina instrument. The paper's data handling went like this. Vendor-provided pipelines were combined with custom analysis of raw data in R/Bioconductor under R version 3.3.0. Clonality, which ranges from 0 to 1, was calculated as the inverse of the normalised Shannon entropy across all productive clones. High-frequency clones were defined as the share of the repertoire taken up by the top 100 clones, keeping only clones that passed a 95% confidence test. The Simpson index measured repertoire diversity, and the Morisita-Horn index measured overlap between samples. The source is immuneACCESS, and TCRdb retained only in-frame sequences with V and J called. Part of the clones is not carried over; for the studies checked, unresolved V genes explain less than half of this, and the remainder is unexplained. That table furnishes V, J and clone size, whereas the DNA furnished D and trimming. The sample table lists 6,500 to 8,000 clones, 74% of them with a count of one. 6% to 8.5% of the sample belongs to the ten largest clones.

This clone was recorded only once. Its antigen has not been determined. It has no much larger one-base neighbor in the sample; base qualities were not kept. Read against the paper, the sample's time point label means: neoterminal ileum biopsy at postoperative endoscopy, about 6 months after surgery. Eligible patients were adults with ileal or ileocolonic Crohn's disease who had an indication for ileocolonic resection. Whole ileal mucosal biopsies were stored frozen at -80°C before DNA extraction. A TRizol-based method was used to extract genomic DNA from the frozen whole biopsies, and the DNA was quantified with a NanoDrop 2000 spectrophotometer. Study-level results and caveats: Postoperative endoscopy timing varied within the first year after surgery, with a median delay of about 7 months. Endoscopic recurrence was found to be associated with higher high-frequency clone percentages at surgery, and recurrence was observed in all patients with clonality above 26.8% (18/57). A significantly higher proportion of clonal expansions was observed in active smokers at surgery than in non-smokers (approximately 28% vs 17%, p=0.02). Sorted CD8 T cells carried more high-frequency clones than CD4 T cells, suggesting mucosal expansions were mainly CD8. Only a subgroup of patients, of unstated size, had their mucosal CD4 and CD8 T cells sorted and sequenced.

This sequence originates from an adult with Crohn's disease. The sample consisted of ileal tissue. The chain uses TRBV7-3 and TRBJ1-6, with no confidently assigned D gene. The nucleotide sequence is TGTGCCAGCAGCTTACTTCCTGCGGACGGCGGGAGCCCCCTCCACTTT. The translation is CASSLLPADGGSPLHF.